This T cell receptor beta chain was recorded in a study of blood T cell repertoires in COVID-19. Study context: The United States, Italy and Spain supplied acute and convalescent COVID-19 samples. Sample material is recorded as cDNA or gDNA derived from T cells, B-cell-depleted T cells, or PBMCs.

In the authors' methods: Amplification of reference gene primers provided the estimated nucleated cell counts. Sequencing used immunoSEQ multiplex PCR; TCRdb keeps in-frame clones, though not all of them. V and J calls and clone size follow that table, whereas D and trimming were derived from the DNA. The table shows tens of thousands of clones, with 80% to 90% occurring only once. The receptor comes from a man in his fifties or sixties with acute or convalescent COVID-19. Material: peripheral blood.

The CDR3 sequence is CASSEFTGFPGELFF. The DNA of the CDR3 is TGTGCCAGCAGTGAATTTACAGGGTTCCCTGGGGAGCTGTTTTTT. The chain recombines TRBV6-1 with TRBJ2-2; perhaps TRBD1 as D (6 bases). The CDR3 runs 15 residues. The germline gives CDR1 MNHNS, CDR2 SASEGT. Trimming took off 2 bases at V and 8 bases at J, with 15 bases between the two ends.